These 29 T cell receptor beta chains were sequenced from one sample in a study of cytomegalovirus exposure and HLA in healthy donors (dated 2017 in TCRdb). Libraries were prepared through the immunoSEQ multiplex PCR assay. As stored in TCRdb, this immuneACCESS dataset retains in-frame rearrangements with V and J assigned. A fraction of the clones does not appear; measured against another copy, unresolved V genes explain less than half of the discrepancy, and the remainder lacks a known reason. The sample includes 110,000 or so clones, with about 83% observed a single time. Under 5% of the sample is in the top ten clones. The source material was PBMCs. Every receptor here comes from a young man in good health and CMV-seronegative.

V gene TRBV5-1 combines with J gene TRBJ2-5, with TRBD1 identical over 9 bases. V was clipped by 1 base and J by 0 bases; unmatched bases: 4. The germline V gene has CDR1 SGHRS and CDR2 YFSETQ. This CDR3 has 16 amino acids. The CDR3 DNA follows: TGCGCCAGCAGCTTGTCCACAGGGGGCAACCAAGAGACCCAGTACTTC. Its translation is CASSLSTGGNQETQYF.

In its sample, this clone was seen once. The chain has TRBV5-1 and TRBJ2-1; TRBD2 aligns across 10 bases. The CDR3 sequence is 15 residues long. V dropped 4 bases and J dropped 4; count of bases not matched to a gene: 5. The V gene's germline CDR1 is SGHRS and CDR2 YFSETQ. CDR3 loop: CASSPPGLAYNEQFF. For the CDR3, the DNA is TGCGCCAGCAGCCCACCGGGACTAGCGTACAATGAGCAGTTCTTC. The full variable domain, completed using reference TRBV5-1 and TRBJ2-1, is KAGVTQTPRYLIKTRGQQVTLSCSPISGHRSVSWYQQTPGQGLQFLFEYFSETQRNKGNFPGRFSGRQFSNSRSEMNVSTLELGDSALYLCASSPPGLAYNEQFFGPGTRLTVL.

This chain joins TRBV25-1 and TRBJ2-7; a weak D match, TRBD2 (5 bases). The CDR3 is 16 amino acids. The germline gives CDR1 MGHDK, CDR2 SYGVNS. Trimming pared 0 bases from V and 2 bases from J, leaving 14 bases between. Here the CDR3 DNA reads TGTGCCAGCAGTGAATATCACCGGGAAAGTGCCTACGAGCAGTACTTC. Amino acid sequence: CASSEYHRESAYEQYF.

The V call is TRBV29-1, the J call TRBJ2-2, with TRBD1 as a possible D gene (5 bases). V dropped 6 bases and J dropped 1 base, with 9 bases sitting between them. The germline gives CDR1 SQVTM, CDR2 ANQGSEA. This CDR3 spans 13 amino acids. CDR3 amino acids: CSVWQGNTGELFF. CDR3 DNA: TGCAGCGTATGGCAGGGGAACACCGGGGAGCTGTTTTTT.

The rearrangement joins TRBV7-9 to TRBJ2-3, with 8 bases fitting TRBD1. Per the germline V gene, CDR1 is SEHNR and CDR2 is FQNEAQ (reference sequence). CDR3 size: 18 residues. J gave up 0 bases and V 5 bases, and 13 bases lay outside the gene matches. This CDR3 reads CASSTTGTGGSSTDTQYF. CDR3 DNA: TGTGCCAGCAGCACGACCGGGACAGGTGGTTCTAGCACAGATACGCAGTATTTT. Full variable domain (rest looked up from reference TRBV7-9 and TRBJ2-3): DTGVSQNPRHKITKRGQNVTFRCDPISEHNRLYWYRQTLGQGPEFLTYFQNEAQLEKSRLLSDRFSAERPKGSFSTLEIQRTEQGDSAMYLCASSTTGTGGSSTDTQYFGPGTRLTVL.

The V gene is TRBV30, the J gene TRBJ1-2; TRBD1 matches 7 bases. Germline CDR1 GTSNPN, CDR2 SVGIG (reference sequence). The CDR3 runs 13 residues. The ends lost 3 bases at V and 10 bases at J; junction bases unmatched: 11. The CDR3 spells CAWSAITGVLYTF. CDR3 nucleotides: TGTGCCTGGAGCGCAATAACAGGGGTACTCTACACCTTC.

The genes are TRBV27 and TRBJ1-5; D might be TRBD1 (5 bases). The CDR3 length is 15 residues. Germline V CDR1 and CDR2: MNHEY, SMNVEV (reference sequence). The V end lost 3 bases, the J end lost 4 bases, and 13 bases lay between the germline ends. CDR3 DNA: TGTGCCAGCAGTTTTCAGGGCTTTGGAAATCAGCCCCAGCATTTT. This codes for CASSFQGFGNQPQHF.

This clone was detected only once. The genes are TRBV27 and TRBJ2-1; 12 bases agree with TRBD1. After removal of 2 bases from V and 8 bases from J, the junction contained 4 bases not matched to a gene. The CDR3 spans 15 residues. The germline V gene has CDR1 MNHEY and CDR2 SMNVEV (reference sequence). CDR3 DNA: TGTGCCAGCAGTTTAGGGGGACAGGGGGCAGATGAGCAGTTCTTC. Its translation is CASSLGGQGADEQFF.

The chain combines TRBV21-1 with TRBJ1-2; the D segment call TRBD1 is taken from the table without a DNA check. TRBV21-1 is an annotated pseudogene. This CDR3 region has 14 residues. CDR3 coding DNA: TGTGCCAGCAGTCTACAGGGGGCGGGAAATGGCTACACCTTC. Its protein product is CASSLQGAGNGYTF.

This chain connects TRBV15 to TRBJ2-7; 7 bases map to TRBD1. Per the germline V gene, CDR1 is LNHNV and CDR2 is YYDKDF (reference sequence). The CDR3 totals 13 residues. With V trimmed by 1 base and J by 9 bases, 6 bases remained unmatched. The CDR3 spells CATSRGDSPAQYF. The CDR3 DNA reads TGTGCCACCAGCAGAGGGGACAGTCCCGCGCAGTACTTC. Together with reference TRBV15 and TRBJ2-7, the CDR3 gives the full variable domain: DAMVIQNPRYQVTQFGKPVTLSCSQTLNHNVMYWYQQKSSQAPKLLFHYYDKDFNNEADTPDNFQSRRPNTSFCFLDIRSPGLGDTAMYLCATSRGDSPAQYFGPGTRLTVT.

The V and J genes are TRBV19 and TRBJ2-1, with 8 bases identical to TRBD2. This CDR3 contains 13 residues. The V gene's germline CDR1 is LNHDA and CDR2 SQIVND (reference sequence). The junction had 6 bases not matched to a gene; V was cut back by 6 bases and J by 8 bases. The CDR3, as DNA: TGTGCCAGTAGGAGCCGCGGGGGGTATGAGCAGTTCTTC. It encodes CASRSRGGYEQFF.

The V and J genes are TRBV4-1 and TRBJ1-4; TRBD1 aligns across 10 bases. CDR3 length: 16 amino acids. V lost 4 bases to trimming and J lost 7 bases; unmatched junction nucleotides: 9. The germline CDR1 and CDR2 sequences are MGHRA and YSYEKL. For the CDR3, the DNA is TGCGCCAGCAGCCCCGTAGGGAGGACAGGGGGTGAAAAACTGTTTTTT. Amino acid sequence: CASSPVGRTGGEKLFF.

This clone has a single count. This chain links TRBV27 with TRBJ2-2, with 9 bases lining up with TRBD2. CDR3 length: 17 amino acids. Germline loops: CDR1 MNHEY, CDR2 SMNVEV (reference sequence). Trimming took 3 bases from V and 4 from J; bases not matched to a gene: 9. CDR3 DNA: TGTGCCAGCAGTTTCGCCAATAGCGGGAGAGGCACCGGGGAGCTGTTTTTT. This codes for CASSFANSGRGTGELFF.

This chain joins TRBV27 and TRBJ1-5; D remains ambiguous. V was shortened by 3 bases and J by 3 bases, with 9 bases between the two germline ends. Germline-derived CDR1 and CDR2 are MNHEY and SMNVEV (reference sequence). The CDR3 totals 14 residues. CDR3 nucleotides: TGTGCCAGCAGTTTTGGCGGAGCCAATCAGCCCCAGCATTTT. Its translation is CASSFGGANQPQHF.

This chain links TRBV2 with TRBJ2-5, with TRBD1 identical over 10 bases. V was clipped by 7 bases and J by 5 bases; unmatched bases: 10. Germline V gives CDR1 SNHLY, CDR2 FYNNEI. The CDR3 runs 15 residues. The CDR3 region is CASKRDRGGGETQYF. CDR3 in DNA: TGTGCCAGCAAGAGGGACAGGGGCGGAGGGGAGACCCAGTACTTC.

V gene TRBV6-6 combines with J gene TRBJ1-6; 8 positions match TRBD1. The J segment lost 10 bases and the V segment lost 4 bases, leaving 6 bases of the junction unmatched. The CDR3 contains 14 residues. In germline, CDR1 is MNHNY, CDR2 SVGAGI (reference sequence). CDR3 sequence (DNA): TGTGCCAGCAGTTTTATGGACAGGGCCTCACCCCTCCACTTT. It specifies CASSFMDRASPLHF.

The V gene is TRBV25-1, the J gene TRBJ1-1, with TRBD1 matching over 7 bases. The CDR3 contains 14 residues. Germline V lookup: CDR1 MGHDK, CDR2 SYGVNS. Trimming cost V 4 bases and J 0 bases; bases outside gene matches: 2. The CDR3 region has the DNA TGTGCCAGCAGTGTTACAGGGGTGAACACTGAAGCTTTCTTT. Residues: CASSVTGVNTEAFF. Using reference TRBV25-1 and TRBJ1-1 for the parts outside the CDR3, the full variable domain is EADIYQTPRYLVIGTGKKITLECSQTMGHDKMYWYQQDPGMELHLIHYSYGVNSTEKGDLSSESTVSRIRTEHFPLTLESARPSHTSQYLCASSVTGVNTEAFFGQGTRLTVV.

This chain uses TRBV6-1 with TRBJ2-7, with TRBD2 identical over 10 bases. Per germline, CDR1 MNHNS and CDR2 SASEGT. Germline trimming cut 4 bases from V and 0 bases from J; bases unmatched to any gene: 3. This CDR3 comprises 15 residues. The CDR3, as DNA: TGTGCCAGCAGTGCGGGACTAGCGCTCTCCTACGAGCAGTACTTC. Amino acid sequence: CASSAGLALSYEQYF.

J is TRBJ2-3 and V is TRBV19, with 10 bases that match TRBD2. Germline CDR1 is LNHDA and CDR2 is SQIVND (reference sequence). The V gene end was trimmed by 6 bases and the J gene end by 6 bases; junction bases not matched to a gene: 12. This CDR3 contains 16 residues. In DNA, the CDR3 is TGTGCCAGTAGACCGGGGGCTAGCGGGAGTGGTGATACGCAGTATTTT. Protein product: CASRPGASGSGDTQYF.

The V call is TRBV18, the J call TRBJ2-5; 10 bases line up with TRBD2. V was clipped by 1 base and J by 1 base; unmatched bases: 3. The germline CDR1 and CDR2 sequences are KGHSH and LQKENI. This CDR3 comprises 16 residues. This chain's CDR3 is CASSPRGLAAQETQYF. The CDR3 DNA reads TGTGCCAGCTCACCACGCGGACTAGCGGCCCAAGAGACCCAGTACTTC.

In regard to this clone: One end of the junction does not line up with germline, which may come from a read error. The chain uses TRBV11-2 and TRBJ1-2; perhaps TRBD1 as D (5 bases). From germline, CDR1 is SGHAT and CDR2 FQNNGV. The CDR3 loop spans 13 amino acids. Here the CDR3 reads CASSLDGATSEFF. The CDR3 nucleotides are TGTGCCAGCAGCTTAGATGGGGCTACAAGCGAATTCTTC.

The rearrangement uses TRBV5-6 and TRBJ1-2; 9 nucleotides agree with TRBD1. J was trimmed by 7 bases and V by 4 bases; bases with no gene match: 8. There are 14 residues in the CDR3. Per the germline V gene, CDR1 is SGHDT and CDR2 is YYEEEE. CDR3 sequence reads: CASSGPGQGAGYTF. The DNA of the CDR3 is TGTGCCAGCAGCGGACCGGGACAGGGTGCTGGCTACACCTTC.

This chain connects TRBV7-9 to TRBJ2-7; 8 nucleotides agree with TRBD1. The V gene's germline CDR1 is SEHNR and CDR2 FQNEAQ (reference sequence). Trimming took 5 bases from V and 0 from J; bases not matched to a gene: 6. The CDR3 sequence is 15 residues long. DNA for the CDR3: TGTGCCAGCAGCACCGGGACAGGCGTCTCCTACGAGCAGTACTTC. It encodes CASSTGTGVSYEQYF.

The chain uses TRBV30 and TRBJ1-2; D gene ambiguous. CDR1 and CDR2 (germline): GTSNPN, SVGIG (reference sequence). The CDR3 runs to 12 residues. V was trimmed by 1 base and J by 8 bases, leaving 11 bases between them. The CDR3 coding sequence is TGTGCCTGGAGTGCGGCGCCCGGGGGCTACACCTTC. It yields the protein CAWSAAPGGYTF.

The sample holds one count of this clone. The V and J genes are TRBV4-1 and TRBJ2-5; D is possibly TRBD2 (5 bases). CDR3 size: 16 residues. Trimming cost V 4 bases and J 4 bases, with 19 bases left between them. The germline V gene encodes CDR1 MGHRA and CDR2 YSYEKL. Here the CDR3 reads CASSPIGRGGPETQYF. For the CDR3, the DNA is TGCGCCAGCAGCCCAATAGGACGAGGAGGACCAGAGACCCAGTACTTC.

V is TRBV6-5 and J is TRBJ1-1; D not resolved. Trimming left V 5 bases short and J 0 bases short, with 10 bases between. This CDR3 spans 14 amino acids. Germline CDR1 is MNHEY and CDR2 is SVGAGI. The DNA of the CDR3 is TGTGCCAGCAGTGCACAGCCCGTGAACACTGAAGCTTTCTTT. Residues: CASSAQPVNTEAFF.

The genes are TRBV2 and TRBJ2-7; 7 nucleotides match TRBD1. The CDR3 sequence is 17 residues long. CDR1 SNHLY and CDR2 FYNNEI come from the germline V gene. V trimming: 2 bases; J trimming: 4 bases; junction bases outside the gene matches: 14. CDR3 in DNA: TGTGCCAGCAGTGAACCCCGTGCGACAGGGAGAGGGTACGAGCAGTACTTC. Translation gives CASSEPRATGRGYEQYF. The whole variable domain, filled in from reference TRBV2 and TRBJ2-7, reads EPEVTQTPSHQVTQMGQEVILRCVPISNHLYFYWYRQILGQKVEFLVSFYNNEISEKSEIFDDQFSVERPDGSNFTLKIRSTKLEDSAMYFCASSEPRATGRGYEQYFGPGTRLTVT.

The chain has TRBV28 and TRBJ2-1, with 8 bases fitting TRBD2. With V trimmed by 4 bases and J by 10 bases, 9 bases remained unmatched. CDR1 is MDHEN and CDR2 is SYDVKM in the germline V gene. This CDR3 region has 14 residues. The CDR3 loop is CASSSGGRVGEQFF. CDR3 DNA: TGTGCCAGCAGTTCGGGGGGGAGGGTTGGCGAGCAGTTCTTC.

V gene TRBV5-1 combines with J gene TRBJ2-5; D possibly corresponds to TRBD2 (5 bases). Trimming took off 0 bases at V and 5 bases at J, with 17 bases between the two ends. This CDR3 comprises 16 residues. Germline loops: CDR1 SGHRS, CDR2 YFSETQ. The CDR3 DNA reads TGCGCCAGCAGCTTGGTGGCGGGCTCGATGATGGAGACCCAGTACTTC. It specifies CASSLVAGSMMETQYF.